In this sample, the clone carrying this T cell receptor (beta chain) turned up many times. The entry originates in a study of T cells in Graves' hyperthyroidism and ophthalmopathy. In the study overall: It was at initial diagnosis, before any treatment, that peripheral blood was collected.

RNA transcripts served as the template for amplifying TCR beta CDR3 regions. Primed by the HTBI set, a first-round RT-PCR was run on the TCR CDR3. TCRdb reprocessed the multiplex PCR reads via MiXCR and lists one record per CDR3 protein. The table shows roughly 700,000 distinct CDR3 sequences, with 17% occurring only once. This sequence was found in a man aged 50 or older with Graves' hyperthyroidism. Sample: blood.

CDR3 sequence (DNA): TGTGCCAGCAGCTTTGAAGGGGGCTCGACTGAAGCTTTCTTT. Residues: CASSFEGGSTEAFF. The chain couples TRBV11-1 to TRBJ1-1; 7 positions match TRBD1. V was pared by 3 bases and J by 5 bases, with 6 bases of the junction left unmatched. The germline V gene encodes CDR1 SGHAT and CDR2 FQDESV (reference sequence). The CDR3 runs to 14 residues.